Listed here are 23 T cell receptor beta chains from one sample, sequenced in a study of blood T cell repertoires in COVID-19. Sequencing was performed with immunoSEQ multiplex PCR; in TCRdb, only in-frame clones are kept and a portion is missing. The table lists around 200,000 clones, just under 90% of them singletons, with about 1.2% in the top ten. The source material was PBMCs or T cells enriched from blood (not recorded which). These receptors all come from a man aged 25 to 45 who had recovered from COVID-19.

The sample holds a few counts of this clone. The V and J genes are TRBV28 and TRBJ1-4; the D gene is possibly TRBD1 (6 bases). V lost 3 bases, J lost 6 bases, and 11 bases lay in between. In germline, CDR1 is MDHEN, CDR2 SYDVKM. CDR3 length: 14 residues. The CDR3 sequence is CASSFSGGDEKLFF. In DNA, the CDR3 is TGTGCCAGCAGTTTCTCTGGGGGCGATGAAAAACTGTTTTTT.

The sample holds one count of this clone. The chain links TRBV5-4 to TRBJ2-2; the D gene is possibly TRBD2 (5 bases). Between the trimmed V and J ends, which lost 0 bases and 6 bases, there was a span of 9 bases. The CDR3 consists of 14 residues. Germline V gene sequence: CDR1 SGHNT, CDR2 YYREEE (reference sequence). The CDR3 spells CASSLALAPGELFF. The CDR3 DNA reads as TGTGCCAGCAGCTTGGCCCTAGCCCCCGGGGAGCTGTTTTTT.

This CDR3 is CASSRAGFSTDTQYF. CDR3 DNA: TGTGCCAGCAGTCGAGCGGGATTTAGCACAGATACGCAGTATTTT. The gene calls are TRBV6-5 and TRBJ2-3, with 7 bases identical to TRBD2. The CDR3 is 15 amino acids. V shed 5 bases and J 0 bases; nucleotides not matched to a gene: 5. Germline loops: CDR1 MNHEY, CDR2 SVGAGI.

The V call is TRBV28, the J call TRBJ2-6; TRBD1 agrees at 7 bases. Trimming at V came to 2 bases and at J to 1 base, leaving 2 bases not matched to a gene. This CDR3 comprises 16 residues. From germline, CDR1 is MDHEN and CDR2 SYDVKM. Here the CDR3 reads CASSLGRGSGANVLTF. In nucleotides, the CDR3 is TGTGCCAGCAGTTTAGGCAGGGGGTCTGGGGCCAACGTCCTGACTTTC.

The chain is built from TRBV5-1 and TRBJ1-1; the D gene is possibly TRBD1 (6 bases). CDR3 length equals 14 residues. Trimming removed 5 bases at V and 6 bases at J, with 17 bases between. Germline CDR1 and CDR2: SGHRS and YFSETQ. CDR3 sequence (DNA): TGCGCCAGCAGTAAGTTTTTACAGGGTCCTGAAGCTTTCTTT. Residues: CASSKFLQGPEAFF.

This clone occurred once. The CDR3 region has the DNA TGTGCCTGGAGTGGCAGGGGTGGTAGCAATCAGCCCCAGCATTTT. This gives the protein CAWSGRGGSNQPQHF. The chain uses TRBV30 and TRBJ1-5, with D possibly TRBD1 on 6 matching bases. The CDR3 is 15 amino acids. From germline, CDR1 is GTSNPN and CDR2 SVGIG (reference sequence). Deletions cut 1 base from V and 0 bases from J, with 10 bases between. Using reference TRBV30 and TRBJ1-5 for the parts outside the CDR3, the full variable domain is SQTIHQWPATLVQPVGSPLSLECTVEGTSNPNLYWYRQAAGRGLQLLFYSVGIGQISSEVPQNLSASRPQDRQFILSSKKLLLSDSGFYLCAWSGRGGSNQPQHFGDGTRLSIL.

The chain has TRBV14 and TRBJ2-1; a possible D gene is TRBD1 (5 bases). The CDR3 length is 18 residues. Germline V gives CDR1 SGHDN, CDR2 FVKESK. The V and J ends lost 0 bases and 8 bases respectively, with 23 bases between them. DNA for the CDR3: TGTGCCAGCAGCCAAGATTTGGGGCGAGCGCGTAGGGGCCATGAGCAGTTCTTC. Protein product: CASSQDLGRARRGHEQFF.

CDR3 DNA sequence: TGCGCCAGCAGCCCCGGAGGTGACAGGGCTGCCGTAAACACCATATATTTT. Translated: CASSPGGDRAAVNTIYF. The V and J genes are TRBV5-1 and TRBJ1-3; TRBD1 aligns across 7 bases. The V gene end was trimmed by 4 bases and the J gene end by 6 bases; junction bases not matched to a gene: 16. This CDR3 region has 17 residues. Germline CDR1 reads SGHRS; CDR2 reads YFSETQ.

The J gene is TRBJ1-1, the V gene TRBV27, with 9 bases lining up with TRBD1. V was pared by 3 bases and J by 6 bases, with 5 bases of the junction left unmatched. CDR3 length equals 14 residues. Germline CDR1 MNHEY, CDR2 SMNVEV (reference sequence). The CDR3 is CASSFYRGPAEAFF. The CDR3 DNA is TGTGCCAGCAGTTTTTACAGGGGGCCCGCTGAAGCTTTCTTT.

This chain joins TRBV6-6 and TRBJ1-3; D remains ambiguous. Per the germline V gene, CDR1 is MNHNY and CDR2 is SVGAGI (reference sequence). V gave up 2 bases and J gave up 1 base, with 12 bases separating them. This CDR3 spans 16 amino acids. The CDR3 loop is CASSYVGRSSGNTIYF. DNA for the CDR3: TGTGCCAGCAGTTACGTGGGCAGAAGTTCTGGAAACACCATATATTTT.

This clone showed up just once. The J gene is TRBJ2-5, the V gene TRBV4-1, with 11 bases matching TRBD2. Trimming at V came to 4 bases and at J to 1 base, leaving 8 bases not matched to a gene. This CDR3 comprises 17 residues. Germline V CDR1 and CDR2: MGHRA, YSYEKL. CDR3 sequence (DNA): TGCGCCAGCAGCCCCGGGACTAGCGGAAAATCCCAAGAGACCCAGTACTTC. Translated, it gives CASSPGTSGKSQETQYF.

DNA for the CDR3: TGTGCCAGCAGTTACCTTACGGGACAGGGAGAGACTGAAGCTTTCTTT. Its protein is CASSYLTGQGETEAFF. The J gene is TRBJ1-1, the V gene TRBV6-5; TRBD1 agrees at 9 bases. The J segment lost 5 bases and the V segment lost 2 bases, leaving 9 bases of the junction unmatched. Germline-derived CDR1 and CDR2 are MNHEY and SVGAGI. CDR3 length: 16 amino acids.

This chain joins TRBV6-1 and TRBJ1-5; D is perhaps TRBD1 (6 bases). Per germline, CDR1 MNHNS and CDR2 SASEGT. Between the trimmed V and J ends, which lost 1 base and 6 bases, there was a span of 22 bases. The CDR3 is 18 residues long. CDR3 loop: CASSEGYPVNRVVQPQHF. The CDR3 DNA follows: TGTGCCAGCAGTGAAGGCTACCCGGTGAACAGGGTCGTTCAGCCCCAGCATTTT.

A single count supports this clone. In DNA form, the CDR3 reads TGTGCCATCAGTGAACGTCAGGGACAGGGGGCTTACAATGAGCAGTTCTTC. Encoded protein: CAISERQGQGAYNEQFF. V usage is TRBV10-3 and J usage is TRBJ2-1; 12 nucleotides agree with TRBD1. This CDR3 has 17 amino acids. V dropped 3 bases and J dropped 4; count of bases not matched to a gene: 7. CDR1 ENHRY and CDR2 SYGVKD come from the germline V gene.

The V call is TRBV5-5, the J call TRBJ1-4; 7 positions match TRBD1. Germline CDR1 reads SGHKS; CDR2 reads YYEKEE (reference sequence). The CDR3 is made up of 16 amino acids. J was trimmed by 0 bases and V by 0 bases; bases with no gene match: 2. The CDR3 protein is CASSLERGPTNEKLFF. DNA for the CDR3: TGTGCCAGCAGCTTGGAGAGGGGGCCAACTAATGAAAAACTGTTTTTT.

This rearrangement joins TRBV19 to TRBJ2-1, with 8 positions matching TRBD2. The germline gives CDR1 LNHDA, CDR2 SQIVND (reference sequence). J gave up 0 bases and V 5 bases, and 6 bases lay outside the gene matches. The CDR3 totals 16 residues. The CDR3 loop reads CASSARLASSYNEQFF. The CDR3 DNA reads as TGTGCCAGTAGTGCCCGACTAGCGAGCTCCTACAATGAGCAGTTCTTC.

The rearrangement uses TRBV24-1 and TRBJ2-5; 12 nucleotides line up with TRBD2. The CDR3 loop spans 16 amino acids. Germline CDR1 reads KGHDR; CDR2 reads SFDVKD. The junction had 6 bases not matched to a gene; V was cut back by 3 bases and J by 5 bases. This chain's CDR3 is CATSDGRTSGTETQYF. The CDR3 coding sequence is TGTGCCACCAGTGATGGGAGGACTAGCGGGACGGAGACCCAGTACTTC.

This clone has just a few counts. This chain connects TRBV28 to TRBJ2-7, with a weak D call TRBD2 (5 bases). Trimming took 5 bases from V and 7 from J, leaving 15 bases between them. CDR1 MDHEN and CDR2 SYDVKM come from the germline V gene. The CDR3 has 13 amino acids. The CDR3 DNA follows: TGTGCCAGCAGTCAGACGCTAGCTTGGGAGCAGTACTTC. Encoded protein: CASSQTLAWEQYF.

The V gene is TRBV9, the J gene TRBJ2-3, with D possibly being TRBD2 (6 bases). Per the germline V gene, CDR1 is SGDLS and CDR2 is YYNGEE. Trimming cost V 5 bases and J 1 base, with 14 bases left between them. The CDR3 contains 15 residues. The CDR3 loop is CASSQQASGTDTQYF. The CDR3 coding sequence is TGTGCCAGCAGTCAGCAGGCTAGCGGCACAGATACGCAGTATTTT.

The rearrangement uses TRBV10-3 and TRBJ1-5, with TRBD1 matching 9 bases. This CDR3 is 14 amino acids long. From germline, CDR1 is ENHRY and CDR2 SYGVKD. After removal of 10 bases from V and 6 bases from J, the junction contained 10 bases not matched to a gene. CDR3 amino acids: CATDPGTGSQPQHF. CDR3 DNA: TGTGCCACCGACCCAGGGACAGGGAGTCAGCCCCAGCATTTT.

This clone was seen only a few times. The chain carries TRBV19 and TRBJ2-2, with D perhaps TRBD2 (6 bases). This CDR3 has 15 residues. The germline gives CDR1 LNHDA, CDR2 SQIVND (reference sequence). V shed 3 bases and J shed 1 base, with 9 bases lying between them. DNA for the CDR3: TGTGCCAGTAGTATGGGGGACTGGAACACCGGGGAGCTGTTTTTT. Protein product: CASSMGDWNTGELFF.

V gene TRBV21-1 combines with J gene TRBJ1-4; TRBD1, the table's D call, lacks a check against the DNA. TRBV21-1 is a recognized pseudogene. The CDR3 spans 16 residues. CDR3 coding DNA: TGTGCCAGCAGCCCCCGAGTCAAGGGGCGAAGGGAAAAACTGTTTTTT. It yields the protein CASSPRVKGRREKLFF.

The rearrangement joins TRBV30 to TRBJ1-5; possible D gene TRBD1, 6 bases. Per the germline V gene, CDR1 is GTSNPN and CDR2 is SVGIG (reference sequence). The CDR3 is made up of 15 amino acids. Trimming removed 1 base from V and 5 bases from J, with 15 bases in between. CDR3: CAWSDGDTYYQPQHF. The CDR3 DNA follows: TGTGCCTGGAGTGACGGGGACACCTATTATCAGCCCCAGCATTTT.